The rows below give T cell receptor beta chains drawn from one sample of a study of blood T cell repertoires in COVID-19. Using immunoSEQ multiplex PCR, the repertoire was profiled, and TCRdb retains in-frame clones only, with some absent. The repertoire holds roughly 100,000 clones, with approximately 87% as singletons. Sequencing was done on a sample of peripheral blood. The receptor set was obtained from a man between 50 and 59 years old with acute or convalescent COVID-19. Each CDR3 is given with its conserved first and last residue. The D gene is left open where the match is weak. A clone size is listed for some rows: how often the clone was seen (once, few, many), or a class if it is expanded.

CDR3 protein: CASSSGQGGADTQYF
CDR3 DNA: TGTGCCAGCAGCTCCGGACAGGGGGGGGCAGATACGCAGTATTTT
D gene: TRBD1
J gene: TRBJ2-3
CDR3 length: 15
V gene: TRBV7-9
clone size: -

CDR3 protein: CASSRDRVVPEAFF
CDR3 DNA: TGTGCCAGCAGCCGAGACAGGGTGGTGCCTGAAGCTTTCTTT
D gene: TRBD1
J gene: TRBJ1-1
CDR3 length: 14
V gene: TRBV11-2
clone size: -

CDR3 protein: CASSSPGLGNTGELFF
CDR3 DNA: TGTGCCAGCAGCTCGCCGGGACTAGGGAACACCGGGGAGCTGTTTTTT
D gene: TRBD2
J gene: TRBJ2-2
CDR3 length: 16
V gene: TRBV11-2
clone size: -

CDR3 protein: CASSSMTSPTEQYF
CDR3 DNA: TGTGCCAGCAGCTCGATGACTAGCCCCACCGAGCAGTACTTC
D gene: TRBD2
J gene: TRBJ2-7
CDR3 length: 14
V gene: TRBV5-4
clone size: -

CDR3 protein: CASRITGTGVYEQYF
CDR3 DNA: TGTGCCAGCAGGATAACCGGGACAGGGGTCTACGAGCAGTACTTC
D gene: TRBD1
J gene: TRBJ2-7
CDR3 length: 15
V gene: TRBV6-5
clone size: -

CDR3 protein: CASSFSSLGSGRRPDTQYF
CDR3 DNA: TGTGCCAGCAGTTTTAGCTCGCTAGGGAGCGGGAGAAGACCAGATACGCAGTATTTT
D gene: TRBD2
J gene: TRBJ2-3
CDR3 length: 19
V gene: TRBV27
clone size: -

CDR3 protein: CASTLRDTIYF
CDR3 DNA: TGTGCCAGCACCCTTAGAGACACCATATATTTT
D gene: -
J gene: TRBJ1-3
CDR3 length: 11
V gene: TRBV28
clone size: once

CDR3 protein: CASSRGDLTYNSPLHF
CDR3 DNA: TGTGCCAGCAGCAGGGGGGACCTAACGTATAATTCACCCCTCCACTTT
D gene: TRBD1
J gene: TRBJ1-6
CDR3 length: 16
V gene: TRBV6-6
clone size: -

CDR3 protein: CASRAHRGPLHF
CDR3 DNA: TGTGCCAGCAGGGCCCACCGTGGACCCCTCCACTTT
D gene: -
J gene: TRBJ1-6
CDR3 length: 12
V gene: TRBV2
clone size: -

CDR3 protein: CSVELYQETQYF
CDR3 DNA: TGCAGCGTTGAACTGTACCAAGAGACCCAGTACTTC
D gene: -
J gene: TRBJ2-5
CDR3 length: 12
V gene: TRBV29-1
clone size: few

CDR3 protein: CASSLDGTGNNEQFF
CDR3 DNA: TGTGCCAGCAGCTTAGATGGGACAGGGAACAATGAGCAGTTCTTC
D gene: TRBD1
J gene: TRBJ2-1
CDR3 length: 15
V gene: TRBV7-2
clone size: -

CDR3 protein: CASSPGTGGGELFF
CDR3 DNA: TGTGCCAGCAGCCCCGGGACAGGGGGCGGGGAGCTGTTTTTT
D gene: TRBD1
J gene: TRBJ2-2
CDR3 length: 14
V gene: TRBV6-2/TRBV6-3
clone size: -

CDR3 protein: CASSVGAGGEQYF
CDR3 DNA: TGTGCCAGCAGCGTAGGGGCAGGGGGTGAGCAGTACTTC
D gene: TRBD1
J gene: TRBJ2-7
CDR3 length: 13
V gene: TRBV9
clone size: -

CDR3 protein: CASSEAGFGYTF
CDR3 DNA: TGTGCCAGCAGTGAGGCAGGATTTGGCTACACCTTC
D gene: -
J gene: TRBJ1-2
CDR3 length: 12
V gene: TRBV6-1
clone size: -

CDR3 protein: CASSFTGTQRARGLRFF
CDR3 DNA: TGTGCCAGCAGTTTTACCGGGACCCAGAGGGCACGGGGGTTAAGGTTCTTC
D gene: -
J gene: TRBJ2-1
CDR3 length: 17
V gene: TRBV28
clone size: -

CDR3 protein: CASRLRANTGELFF
CDR3 DNA: TGTGCCAGCAGGCTGCGGGCGAACACCGGGGAGCTGTTTTTT
D gene: -
J gene: TRBJ2-2
CDR3 length: 14
V gene: TRBV7-2
clone size: -

CDR3 protein: CASSPPTSGLPYNEQFF
CDR3 DNA: TGTGCCAGCTCACCACCGACTAGCGGGCTACCCTACAATGAGCAGTTCTTC
D gene: TRBD2
J gene: TRBJ2-1
CDR3 length: 17
V gene: TRBV18
clone size: -

CDR3 protein: CASSEINRGARQPQHF
CDR3 DNA: TGTGCCAGCAGTGAAATCAACAGGGGAGCGAGGCAGCCCCAGCATTTT
D gene: TRBD1
J gene: TRBJ1-5
CDR3 length: 16
V gene: TRBV25-1
clone size: once

CDR3 protein: CASSSPTSGNTGELFF
CDR3 DNA: TGTGCCAGCAGCTCGCCGACTAGCGGGAACACCGGGGAGCTGTTTTTT
D gene: TRBD2
J gene: TRBJ2-2
CDR3 length: 16
V gene: TRBV5-8
clone size: -

CDR3 protein: CASSSRGGVPQHF
CDR3 DNA: TGTGCCAGCAGTTCTAGAGGAGGAGTGCCCCAGCATTTT
D gene: -
J gene: TRBJ1-5
CDR3 length: 13
V gene: TRBV2
clone size: -

CDR3 protein: CASSLRGGDTQYF
CDR3 DNA: TGTGCCAGCAGTTTGAGGGGGGGAGATACGCAGTATTTT
D gene: -
J gene: TRBJ2-3
CDR3 length: 13
V gene: TRBV12-3/TRBV12-4
clone size: -

CDR3 protein: CASSRDIRVSGNTIYF
CDR3 DNA: TGTGCCAGCAGCCGCGATATCAGGGTCTCTGGAAACACCATATATTTT
D gene: -
J gene: TRBJ1-3
CDR3 length: 16
V gene: TRBV2
clone size: -

CDR3 protein: CATKEGPQETQYF
CDR3 DNA: TGTGCCACCAAGGAGGGGCCGCAAGAGACCCAGTACTTC
D gene: -
J gene: TRBJ2-5
CDR3 length: 13
V gene: TRBV15
clone size: -

CDR3 protein: CASSSDTSSYNSPLHF
CDR3 DNA: TGTGCCAGCAGTTCAGACACCAGCTCCTATAATTCACCCCTCCACTTT
D gene: -
J gene: TRBJ1-6
CDR3 length: 16
V gene: TRBV6-5
clone size: -

CDR3 protein: CASSYSQGAGQPQHF
CDR3 DNA: TGTGCCAGCAGTTACTCGCAGGGGGCGGGTCAGCCCCAGCATTTT
D gene: TRBD1
J gene: TRBJ1-5
CDR3 length: 15
V gene: TRBV6-5
clone size: once

CDR3 protein: CASTPWTGGLSYEQYF
CDR3 DNA: TGTGCCAGCACCCCATGGACAGGGGGCCTTTCGTACGAGCAGTACTTC
D gene: TRBD1
J gene: TRBJ2-7
CDR3 length: 16
V gene: TRBV28
clone size: once